This T cell receptor (beta chain) was captured in a study of cytomegalovirus exposure and HLA in healthy donors. Study findings and constraints: Reportedly, diagnosis of cytomegalovirus status by the classifier showed high specificity and sensitivity. TCR beta V- and J-gene trimming was later associated with a missense DCLRE1C variant.

This CDR3 is built from 16 residues. With 6 bases clipped from V and 4 bases from J, the junction kept 12 bases outside the gene matches. Germline V lookup: CDR1 SEHNR, CDR2 FQNEAQ (reference sequence). Each donor was nominally healthy when sampled (though unrecorded immune exposures were likely). Concerning this clone itself: No antigen is known for it.

The PCR was carried out with 60 Vbeta primers and 13 Jbeta primers. Clones were read by immunoSEQ multiplex PCR, and TCRdb kept only the in-frame ones, dropping some. This sample carries about 130,000 clones, 66% of them seen once, and the ten largest clones take 1.5% to 2%. Material: PBMCs. V and J are TRBV7-9 and TRBJ2-3; 8 nucleotides align to TRBD1. The clonotype comes from a human donor in good health. The CDR3 here is CASRRRTGGSADTQYF. DNA of the CDR3: TGTGCCAGCAGGCGCAGAACAGGGGGGTCTGCAGATACGCAGTATTTT. Full variable domain (rest looked up from reference TRBV7-9 and TRBJ2-3): DTGVSQNPRHKITKRGQNVTFRCDPISEHNRLYWYRQTLGQGPEFLTYFQNEAQLEKSRLLSDRFSAERPKGSFSTLEIQRTEQGDSAMYLCASRRRTGGSADTQYFGPGTRLTVL.